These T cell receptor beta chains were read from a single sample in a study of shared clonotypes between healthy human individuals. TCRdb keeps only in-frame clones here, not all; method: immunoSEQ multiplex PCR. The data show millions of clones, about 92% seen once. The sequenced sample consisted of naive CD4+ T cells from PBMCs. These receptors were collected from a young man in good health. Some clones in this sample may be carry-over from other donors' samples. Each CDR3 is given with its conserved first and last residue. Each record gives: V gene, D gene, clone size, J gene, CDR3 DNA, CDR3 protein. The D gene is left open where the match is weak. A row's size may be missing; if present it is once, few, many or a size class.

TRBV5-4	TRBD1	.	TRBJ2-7	TGTGCCAGCAGCTCTTTCAAGGGACAGAGCTACGAGCAGTACTTC	CASSSFKGQSYEQYF
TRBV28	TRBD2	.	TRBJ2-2	TGTGCCAGCAGTTTTGCTAGCGGGCCGAACACCGGGGAGCTGTTTTTT	CASSFASGPNTGELFF
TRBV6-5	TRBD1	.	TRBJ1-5	TGTGCCAGCACCCATGGGACAGGGAATCAGCCCCAGCATTTT	CASTHGTGNQPQHF
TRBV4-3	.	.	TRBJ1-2	TGCGCCAGCAGCCAAGATCACAGGGTAGGTGGCTACACCTTC	CASSQDHRVGGYTF
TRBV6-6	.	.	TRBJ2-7	TGTGCCAGCAGACCAACAGGGTCGGGCTACGAGCAGTACTTC	CASRPTGSGYEQYF
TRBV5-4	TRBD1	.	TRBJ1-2	TGTGCCAGCAGCCTGGACCTCAGTACAGGGGGAAACTATGGCTACACCTTC	CASSLDLSTGGNYGYTF
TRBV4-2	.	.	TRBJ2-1	TGTGCCAGCAGCCAAGTAAGGGGGGGCTCCTACAATGAGCAGTTCTTC	CASSQVRGGSYNEQFF
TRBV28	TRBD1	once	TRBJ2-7	TGTGCCAGTGGACAGGGGACCTACGAGCAGTACTTC	CASGQGTYEQYF
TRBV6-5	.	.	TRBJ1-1	TGTGCCGCAACCACTCCTCAGAACACTGAAGCTTTCTTT	CAATTPQNTEAFF
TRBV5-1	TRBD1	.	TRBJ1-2	TGCGCCAGCACCCCGACAGGGGACTATGGCTACACCTTC	CASTPTGDYGYTF
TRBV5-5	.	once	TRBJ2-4	TGTGCCAGCAGCTTGGGAGGAGCCAAAAACATTCAGTACTTC	CASSLGGAKNIQYF
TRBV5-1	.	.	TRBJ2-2	TGCGCCAGCAGCTTGTTCGGGGGGACAGCTAACACCGGGGAGCTGTTTTTT	CASSLFGGTANTGELFF
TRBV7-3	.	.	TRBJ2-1	TGTGCCAGCAGCTCCGCCGTGTACAATGAGCAGTTCTTC	CASSSAVYNEQFF
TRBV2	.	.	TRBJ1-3	TGTGCCAGCAGTGCCTATGAGGACACCATATATTTT	CASSAYEDTIYF
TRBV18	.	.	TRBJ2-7	TGTGCCAGCTCACCAGGGAAATCGGGCTACGAGCAGTACTTC	CASSPGKSGYEQYF
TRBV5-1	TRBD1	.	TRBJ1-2	TGCGCCAGCAGCCCCGGGACAGGCTCCTACTACACCTTC	CASSPGTGSYYTF
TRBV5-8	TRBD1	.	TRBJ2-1	TGTGCCAGCAGCTCTCCCGGGACAGGGTACAATGAGCAGTTCTTC	CASSSPGTGYNEQFF
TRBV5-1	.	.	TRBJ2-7	TGCGCCAGCAGCCCAAGAGTAAACTCCTACGAGCAGTACTTC	CASSPRVNSYEQYF
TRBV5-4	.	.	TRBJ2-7	TGTGCCAGCAGCTTGTTTGGACCGGCTAGCAAGTCTTCCGCGGGGCAGCAGTACTTC	CASSLFGPASKSSAGQQYF
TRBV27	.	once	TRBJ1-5	TGTGCCAGCAGTTTAGGACAGAATCAGCCCCAGCATTTT	CASSLGQNQPQHF
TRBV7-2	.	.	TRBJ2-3	TGTGCCAGCAGCTTTGACAGACCTTCGAGCACAGATACGCAGTATTTT	CASSFDRPSSTDTQYF
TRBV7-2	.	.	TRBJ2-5	TGTGCCAGCAGCTTAGCCGGTGGGGAGACCCAGTACTTC	CASSLAGGETQYF
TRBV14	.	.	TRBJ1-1	TGTGCCAGCAGCCAAGATTGGGGCGTTCCGGGGAGTGAAGCTTTCTTT	CASSQDWGVPGSEAFF
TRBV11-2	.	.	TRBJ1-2	TGTGCCAGCAGCCCCACAGGGCGCAGGGATGGCTACACCTTC	CASSPTGRRDGYTF
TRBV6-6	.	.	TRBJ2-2	TGTGCCAGCAGTTACGCCGGGACCGGGGAGCTGTTTTTT	CASSYAGTGELFF
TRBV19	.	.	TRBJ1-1	TGTGCCAGTAGTATTAAATCGGGCGCGTTGGGTAGTGAAGCTTTCTTT	CASSIKSGALGSEAFF
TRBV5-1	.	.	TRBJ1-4	TGCGCCAGCAGCTTGTTTAGCTCGCAAGGCGAAAAACTGTTTTTT	CASSLFSSQGEKLFF
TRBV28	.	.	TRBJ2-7	TGTGCCAGCAGTTTGCGCGTTCCCCCCTACGAGCAGTACTTC	CASSLRVPPYEQYF
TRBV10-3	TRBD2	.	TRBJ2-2	TGTGCCAGCAGAGTGACTAGCGGGAGTTTTAGCACCGGGGAGCTGTTTTTT	CASRVTSGSFSTGELFF
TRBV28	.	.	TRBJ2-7	TGTGGATGCGGGCCCACCTACGAGCAGTACTTC	CGCGPTYEQYF
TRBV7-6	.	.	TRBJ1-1	TGTGCCAGCAGCTCCAAACTCGGACCGAGGAACACTGAAGCTTTCTTT	CASSSKLGPRNTEAFF
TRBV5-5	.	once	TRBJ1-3	TGTGCCAGCAGTCTCCGCAGGGCTACTGGAAACACCATATATTTT	CASSLRRATGNTIYF
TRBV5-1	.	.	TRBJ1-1	TGCGCCAGCAGACCGATGTACAGGGACACTGAAGCTTTCTTT	CASRPMYRDTEAFF
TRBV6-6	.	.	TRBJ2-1	TGTGCCAGCACCTCGACCGCGATTTACAATGAGCAGTTCTTC	CASTSTAIYNEQFF
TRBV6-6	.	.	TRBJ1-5	TGTGCCAGCAGTCCCATGGTAGGGGGCAATCAGCCCCAGCATTTT	CASSPMVGGNQPQHF
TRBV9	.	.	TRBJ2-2	TGTGCCAGCAGCTCCCGGACTGGCACCGGGGAGCTGTTTTTT	CASSSRTGTGELFF
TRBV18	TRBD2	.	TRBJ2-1	TGTGCCAGCTCACCACCTTCACTAGCGGGAGGGGGTGAGCAGTTCTTC	CASSPPSLAGGGEQFF
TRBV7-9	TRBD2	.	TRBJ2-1	TGTGCCAGCAGCCAACCGACTAGCGGGAAAATCAATGAGCAGTTCTTC	CASSQPTSGKINEQFF
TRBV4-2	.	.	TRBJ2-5	TGTGCCAGCAGCCAGGAACGGGGCGGAGAGACCCAGTACTTC	CASSQERGGETQYF
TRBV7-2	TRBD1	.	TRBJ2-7	TGTGCCAGCAGCCCCTTCGGGACAGGAAACTACGAGCAGTACTTC	CASSPFGTGNYEQYF
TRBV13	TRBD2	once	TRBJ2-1	TGTGCCAGCAGCCTACTAGCGGGAGCTGGTGAGCAGTTCTTC	CASSLLAGAGEQFF
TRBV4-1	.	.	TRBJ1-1	TGCGCCAGCAGCCAGCTCGTCCTCCTGAACACTGAAGCTTTCTTT	CASSQLVLLNTEAFF
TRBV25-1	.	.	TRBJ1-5	TGTGCCAGCAGTGACCCCAGGGTTTCAAATCAGCCCCAGCATTTT	CASSDPRVSNQPQHF
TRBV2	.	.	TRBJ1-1	TGTGCCAGCAGTGAAGAGGGACAGAACACTGAAGCTTTCTTT	CASSEEGQNTEAFF
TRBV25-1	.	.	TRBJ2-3	TGTGCCTCTAAAAAAGGGGGGGCCACAGATACGCAGTATTTT	CASKKGGATDTQYF
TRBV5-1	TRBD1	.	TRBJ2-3	TGCGCCAGCAGCCTTGGGACAGCTCCCTCCAGAGATACGCAGTATTTT	CASSLGTAPSRDTQYF
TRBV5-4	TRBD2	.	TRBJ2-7	TGTGCCAGCAGCTGGGGGGGGGAGCCCCAATATACTGACTACTTC	CASSWGGEPQYTDYF
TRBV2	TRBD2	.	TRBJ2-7	TGTGCCAGCGCGACTAGCGGGACGTCCTCCGAGCAGTACTTC	CASATSGTSSEQYF